A selection of T cell receptor beta chains follows, all from one sample in a study of blood T cell repertoires in COVID-19. Clones were read by immunoSEQ multiplex PCR, and TCRdb kept only the in-frame ones, dropping some. This table holds a few hundred thousand clones, about 88% found once. The sample was PBMCs or T cells enriched from blood (not recorded which). The receptors were gathered from a woman in her 30s who had recovered from COVID-19. Each CDR3 is given with its conserved first and last residue. Each record gives: V gene, D gene, J gene, clone size, CDR3 DNA, CDR3 protein. The D gene is left open where the match is weak. Expanded clones get a size class; other rows say once, few or many, or leave the size out.

TRBV4-2	-	TRBJ1-3	-	TGTGCCAGCAGCCAAGGGGCGGGCTCTGGAAACACCATATATTTT	CASSQGAGSGNTIYF
TRBV14	TRBD2	TRBJ2-7	-	TGTGCCAGCAGCCGACTAGCGGGAGGGACCTACGAGCAGTACTTC	CASSRLAGGTYEQYF
TRBV18	TRBD2	TRBJ2-1	-	TGTGCCAGCTCAACGACTAGCGGGAGGATTAATGAGCAGTTCTTC	CASSTTSGRINEQFF
TRBV12-5	-	TRBJ1-2	-	TGTGCTAGTGGTTTGCCCCAGGGTGTGGGCTACACCTTC	CASGLPQGVGYTF
TRBV6-5	-	TRBJ2-1	-	TGTGCCAGCAGTCCGGACAGAAGCTCCTACAATGAGCAGTTCTTC	CASSPDRSSYNEQFF
TRBV6-1	-	TRBJ2-1	-	TGTGCCAGCAGTGAATACGAGCGGAGTGAGTACAATGAGCAGTTCTTC	CASSEYERSEYNEQFF
TRBV2	TRBD2	TRBJ2-1	-	TGTGCCAGCAGTGAGCGGGGGGCAGGATACAATGAGCAGTTCTTC	CASSERGAGYNEQFF
TRBV28	-	TRBJ1-2	-	TGTGCCAGCAGGACAGCTCGTGGCGACTATGGCTACACCTTC	CASRTARGDYGYTF
TRBV9	TRBD2	TRBJ2-1	-	TGTGCCAGCAGCGTAGAGCCCCTTCGGGAGGGGTCGTTCTTC	CASSVEPLREGSFF
TRBV28	-	TRBJ1-1	-	TGTGCCAGCAGTTCTACAGGGCGCGACACTGAAGCTTTCTTT	CASSSTGRDTEAFF
TRBV7-2	TRBD1	TRBJ2-1	-	TGTGCCAGCAGCTTAGGGACAGGCGACCCCTACAATGAGCAGTTCTTC	CASSLGTGDPYNEQFF
TRBV27	-	TRBJ2-7	-	TGTGCCAGCAGTTTACGTTCAGAATACTACGAGCAGTACTTC	CASSLRSEYYEQYF
TRBV9	TRBD1	TRBJ1-2	-	TGTGCCAGCAGCGTAGCGACAGGGGGCGGGTATGGCTACACCTTC	CASSVATGGGYGYTF
TRBV7-9	TRBD2	TRBJ2-3	-	TGTGCCAGCAGCTTATCGTCTAGCGGGGGCACAGATACGCAGTATTTT	CASSLSSSGGTDTQYF
TRBV2	-	TRBJ1-2	-	TGTGCCAGCAGGGGGACACTCAACTATGGCTACACCTTC	CASRGTLNYGYTF
TRBV28	-	TRBJ1-2	-	TGTGCCAGCAGTTTAGGGACTCTTCCCCAGGGCTACACCTTC	CASSLGTLPQGYTF
TRBV5-1	-	TRBJ1-5	-	TGCGCCAGCCGCCAGGGAGTAGCGGATCAGCCCCAGCATTTT	CASRQGVADQPQHF
TRBV27	TRBD2	TRBJ2-7	-	TGTGCCAGCAGCCTTACTAGCGGGGTAACCTACGAGCAGTACTTC	CASSLTSGVTYEQYF
TRBV18	-	TRBJ2-6	-	TGTGCCAGCTCACCACGGGTTAGTGGGAGTGGGGCCAACGTCCTGACTTTC	CASSPRVSGSGANVLTF
TRBV30	-	TRBJ1-1	few	TGTGCCTGGAAGTTTGGGGCGGGGGCTGAAGCTTTCTTT	CAWKFGAGAEAFF
TRBV2	-	TRBJ1-3	few	TGTGCCAGCGGGCAGGGAAACACCATATATTTT	CASGQGNTIYF
TRBV18	TRBD1	TRBJ1-6	few	TGTGCCAGCTCACCAACATCGGGACAGGGGTCGGGTTCACCCCTCCACTTT	CASSPTSGQGSGSPLHF
TRBV24-1	-	TRBJ1-1	-	TGTGCCACCAGTGATCCCTTTTCGAACACTGAAGCTTTCTTT	CATSDPFSNTEAFF
TRBV6-5	-	TRBJ1-3	-	TGTGCCAGCAGTTATCAGGGTTCTGGAAACACCATATATTTT	CASSYQGSGNTIYF
TRBV6-2/TRBV6-3	TRBD1	TRBJ1-1	-	TGTGCCAGCAGTTCCCCCAGGGGGCAGAAGAACACTGAAGCTTTCTTT	CASSSPRGQKNTEAFF
TRBV7-9	TRBD1	TRBJ1-2	-	TGTGCCAGCAGCTTGACAGGGCCCAACTATGGCTACACCTTC	CASSLTGPNYGYTF
TRBV15	TRBD1	TRBJ1-1	-	TGTGCCACCAGCAGACTAGGACAGGGAGATAACACTGAAGCTTTCTTT	CATSRLGQGDNTEAFF
TRBV5-1	TRBD1	TRBJ2-7	-	TGCGCCAGCGCTGGACAGGGGGCGAGGTACGAGCAGTACTTC	CASAGQGARYEQYF
TRBV4-2	TRBD2	TRBJ2-2	few	TGTGCCAGCAAAGGCGGGGGGGACACCGGGGAGCTGTTTTTT	CASKGGGDTGELFF
TRBV27	-	TRBJ1-2	-	TGTGCCAGCAGGGGAGCTTACTCTGGCTACACCTTC	CASRGAYSGYTF
TRBV18	-	TRBJ1-5	-	TGTGCCAGCTCACCACCGGAGGGAGTAGGTCAGCCCCAGCATTTT	CASSPPEGVGQPQHF
TRBV6-6	-	TRBJ1-1	once	TGTGCCAGCAGTTACTCGTTCAGGAGGTTGAACACTGAAGCTTTCTTT	CASSYSFRRLNTEAFF
TRBV27	-	TRBJ2-7	-	TGTGCCAGCAGTGGGGGGTACGGATACGAGCAGTACTTC	CASSGGYGYEQYF
TRBV5-1	-	TRBJ1-2	-	TGCGCCAGCAGCTTGAACGGAGGGGTTGGGGCGGCCCCCTATGGCTACACCTTC	CASSLNGGVGAAPYGYTF
TRBV13	-	TRBJ1-1	once	TGTGCCAGCAGCACACAGAACACTGAAGCTTTCTTT	CASSTQNTEAFF
TRBV5-8	TRBD1	TRBJ1-4	once	TGTGCCAGCAGCTTCGACAGGGAAAGGGAAAAACTGTTTTTT	CASSFDREREKLFF
TRBV11-3	-	TRBJ2-7	-	TGTGCCAGCAGCTTATCCGGGAGCGGCGAGCAGTACTTC	CASSLSGSGEQYF
TRBV5-1	TRBD1	TRBJ1-3	-	TGCGCCAGCAGGCCCGGGACAGAAAACACCATATATTTT	CASRPGTENTIYF
TRBV28	TRBD1	TRBJ1-3	few	TGTGCCAGTTCCTCCGTAAGGGCAGGGGGCTGGAACACCATATATTTT	CASSSVRAGGWNTIYF
TRBV28	TRBD2	TRBJ2-4	once	TGTGCCAGCAGTTACACGATGTACGGGAGGGGGTTAGCCAAAAACATTCAGTACTTC	CASSYTMYGRGLAKNIQYF
TRBV5-4	-	TRBJ2-2	-	TGTGCCAGCAGCTTGTTTCTCGCCGGGGAGCTGTTTTTT	CASSLFLAGELFF
TRBV6-5	-	TRBJ1-1	few	TGTGCCAGCAGTCGGGACACCATGAACACTGAAGCTTTCTTT	CASSRDTMNTEAFF
TRBV3-1/TRBV3-2	-	TRBJ1-4	-	TGTGCCAGCAGCCAAGGCGGCGAGGGGGGAGGGGAAAAACTGTTTTTT	CASSQGGEGGGEKLFF
TRBV5-8	-	TRBJ2-4	-	TGTGCCAGCAGCCCCCTCATTGCGGGGCCTAAAAACATTCAGTACTTC	CASSPLIAGPKNIQYF
TRBV7-8	-	TRBJ1-5	-	TGTGCCAGCAGCCAGTTATCGGGGGAAAAGCGGCCCCAGCATTTT	CASSQLSGEKRPQHF
TRBV5-1	TRBD2	TRBJ2-5	-	TGCGCCAGCAGCCCCCAAGGTGCGGGAGGCGGAGAGACCCAGTACTTC	CASSPQGAGGGETQYF
TRBV11-2	-	TRBJ1-1	-	TGTGCCAGCAGCTCCGAATCAGGGTTGAAGGTTGAAGCTTTCTTT	CASSSESGLKVEAFF
TRBV19	TRBD1	TRBJ1-6	few	TGTGCCAGTAGTATGGGACAGGCCGGGGGTAATTCACCCCTCCACTTT	CASSMGQAGGNSPLHF
TRBV6-1	-	TRBJ1-2	-	TGTGCCAGCAGTGAAGGGACTGTTTATGGCTACACCTTC	CASSEGTVYGYTF
TRBV2	TRBD1	TRBJ1-1	-	TGTGCCAGCATTCGGGAGACAGGGGTGCCCATGAACACTGAAGCTTTCTTT	CASIRETGVPMNTEAFF
TRBV28	TRBD1	TRBJ1-6	-	TGTGCCAGCGGGGGAGGGACAGGGATAAGTTCACCCCTCCACTTT	CASGGGTGISSPLHF
TRBV9	TRBD1	TRBJ2-1	-	TGTGCCAGCAGCGCCAGACAGGGGGCTTTTGGTGAGCAGTTCTTC	CASSARQGAFGEQFF
TRBV5-5	TRBD1	TRBJ1-4	few	TGTGCCAGCAGCCTAATGCCCGACAGGGAAGAAGAAAAACTGTTTTTT	CASSLMPDREEEKLFF
TRBV11-2	TRBD1	TRBJ2-1	-	TGTGCCAGCAGCTTAATACAGGGGTCCTACAATGAGCAGTTCTTC	CASSLIQGSYNEQFF
TRBV5-1	-	TRBJ1-6	-	TGCGCCAGCAGGTTTCAAGGGGGGGATTCACCCCTCCACTTT	CASRFQGGDSPLHF
TRBV5-1	-	TRBJ2-1	-	TGCGCCAGCAGCTTGGGCGGTGCTGAGCAGTTCTTC	CASSLGGAEQFF
TRBV7-9	TRBD1	TRBJ1-2	few	TGTGCCAGCACTTTTACAGGGGAAGATGGCTACACCTTC	CASTFTGEDGYTF